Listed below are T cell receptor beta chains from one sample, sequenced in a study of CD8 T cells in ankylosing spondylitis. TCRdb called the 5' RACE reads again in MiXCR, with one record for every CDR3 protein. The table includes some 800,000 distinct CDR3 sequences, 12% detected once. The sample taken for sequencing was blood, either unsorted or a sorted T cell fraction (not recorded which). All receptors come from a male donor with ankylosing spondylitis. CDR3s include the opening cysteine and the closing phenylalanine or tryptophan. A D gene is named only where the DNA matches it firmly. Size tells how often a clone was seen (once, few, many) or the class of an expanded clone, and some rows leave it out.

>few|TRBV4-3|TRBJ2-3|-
TGCGCCAGCAGCCAAGAGGGAGGTAGCACAGATACGCAGTATTTT
CASSQEGGSTDTQYF
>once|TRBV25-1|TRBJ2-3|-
TGTGCCAGCAGTGGGAGGGAGACAGATACGCAGTGTTTT
CASSGRETDTQCF
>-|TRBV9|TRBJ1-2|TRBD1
TGTGCCAGCAGCGCCGACAGGGCTCACTATGGCTACACCTTC
CASSADRAHYGYTF
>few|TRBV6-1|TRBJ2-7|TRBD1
TGTGCCAGCAGGGGATCGACAGGGGGCTTTAGCTCCTACGAGCAGTACTTC
CASRGSTGGFSSYEQYF
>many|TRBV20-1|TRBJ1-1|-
TGCAGTGCTAGTTGGTCGCCTTCGGGGAACACTGAAGCTTTCTTT
CSASWSPSGNTEAFF
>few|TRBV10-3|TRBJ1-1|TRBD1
TGTGCCATCAGTGAGGACCCCAACAGGGGTAACACTGAAGCTTTCTTT
CAISEDPNRGNTEAFF
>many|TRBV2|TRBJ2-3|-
TGTGCCAGTTCGATCGCAGATACGCAGTATTTT
CASSIADTQYF
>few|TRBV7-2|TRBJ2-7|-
TGTGCCAGCAGCCCATATCTAGGCGCCTACGAGCAGTACTTC
CASSPYLGAYEQYF
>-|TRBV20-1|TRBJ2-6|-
TGCAGTGCTAGTGGGGGGTCAGAAAACTCTGGGGCCAACGTCCTGACTTTC
CSASGGSENSGANVLTF
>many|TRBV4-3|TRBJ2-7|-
TGCGCCAGCAGCCAAGATCTGGTCCGAATGCCAGGGCCCTACGAGCAGTACTTC
CASSQDLVRMPGPYEQYF
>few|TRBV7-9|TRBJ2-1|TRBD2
TGTGCCAGCAGCTTAAGCGGGACTATGGATGAGCAGTTCTTC
CASSLSGTMDEQFF
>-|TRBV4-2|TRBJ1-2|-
TGTGCCAGCAGCCCTAAACCACAGGGTGGCTATGGCTACACCTTC
CASSPKPQGGYGYTF
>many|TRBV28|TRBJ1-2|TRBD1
TGTGCCAGCAGTTCGGGGACAGGGATTGACTATGGCTACACCTTC
CASSSGTGIDYGYTF
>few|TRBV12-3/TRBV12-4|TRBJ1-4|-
TGTGCCAGCAGTTTAGTAGGGGGATTTGAAAAACTGTTTTTT
CASSLVGGFEKLFF
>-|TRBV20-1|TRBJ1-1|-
TGCAGTGCTCCTACCCGTCAGGTGAACACTGAAGCTTTCTTT
CSAPTRQVNTEAFF
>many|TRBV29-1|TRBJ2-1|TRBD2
TGCAGCGTTTGGACTAGCGGCTCCTACAATGAGCAGTTCTTC
CSVWTSGSYNEQFF
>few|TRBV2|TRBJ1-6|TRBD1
TGTGCCACCATAGGACAGGGAGGAGATTCACCCCTCCACTTT
CATIGQGGDSPLHF
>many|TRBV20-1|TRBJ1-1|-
TGCAGTGCTAGTGGCCTCCTAGGGGCTTTCTTT
CSASGLLGAFF
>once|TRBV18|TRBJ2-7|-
TGTGCCAGCTCACCGGGGTGGGGAGCGGGCTACGAGCAGTACTTC
CASSPGWGAGYEQYF
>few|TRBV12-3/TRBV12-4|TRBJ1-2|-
TGTGCCAGCACTCGCCAGTTAGCTAACTATGGCTACACCTTC
CASTRQLANYGYTF
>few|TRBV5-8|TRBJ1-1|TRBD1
TGTGCCAGCAGCTTCCGGGGGACAGGCGGGACTGAAGCTTTCTTT
CASSFRGTGGTEAFF
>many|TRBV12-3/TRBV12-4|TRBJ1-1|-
TGTGCCAGCAGCCCATATAACATGAACACTGAAGCTTTCTTT
CASSPYNMNTEAFF
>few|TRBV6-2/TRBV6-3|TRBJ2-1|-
TGTGCCAGCCGGGACTCCCAGCGTGGTGAGCAGTTCTTC
CASRDSQRGEQFF
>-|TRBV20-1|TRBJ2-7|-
TGCAGTGCGCCCCCCGGGACTCACTCCTACGAGCAGTACTTC
CSAPPGTHSYEQYF
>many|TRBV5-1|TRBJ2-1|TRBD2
TGCGCCAGCAGCTTGGTACTAGCGGGGAACAATGAGCAGTTCTTC
CASSLVLAGNNEQFF
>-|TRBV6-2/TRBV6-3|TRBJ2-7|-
TGTGCCAGCACCTCTCTGGGAGCACTACTTGGCGAGCAGTACTTC
CASTSLGALLGEQYF
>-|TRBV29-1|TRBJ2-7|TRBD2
TGCAGCGTTGTGTATAGGACTAGCGGGACTTACGAGCAGTACTTC
CSVVYRTSGTYEQYF
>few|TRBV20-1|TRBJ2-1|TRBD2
TGCAGTGCCGACTCTAGCGGGGGTTACAATGAGCAGTTCTTC
CSADSSGGYNEQFF
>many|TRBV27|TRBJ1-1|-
TGTGCCAGCAGTTTAGACATGAACACTGAAGCTTTCTTT
CASSLDMNTEAFF
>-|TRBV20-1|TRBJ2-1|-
TGCAGTGCTAGAGATCCCAGGAAGAACGAGCAGTTCTTC
CSARDPRKNEQFF
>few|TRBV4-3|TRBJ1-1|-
TGCGCCAGCAGCCAAGGACGTTCGGTGAACACTGAAGCTTTCTTT
CASSQGRSVNTEAFF
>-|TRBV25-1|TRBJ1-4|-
TGTGCCAGCAGTGAATGGAGGGTTCCTAATGAAAAACTGTTTTTT
CASSEWRVPNEKLFF
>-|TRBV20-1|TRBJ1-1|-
TGCAGTGCTAGACCGTGGGGGAGTGCTTTCTTT
CSARPWGSAFF
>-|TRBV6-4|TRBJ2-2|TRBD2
TGTGCCACCTCGGGGGGGACTACGAACACCGGGGAGCTGTTTTTT
CATSGGTTNTGELFF
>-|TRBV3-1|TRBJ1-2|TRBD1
TGTGCCAGCAGACATGGACAGGGCCATGGCTACACCTTC
CASRHGQGHGYTF
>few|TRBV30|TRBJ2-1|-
TGTGCCTGGAGTGTAATCTCGGATGAGCAGTTCTTC
CAWSVISDEQFF
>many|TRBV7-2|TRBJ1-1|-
TGTGCCAGCAGCTCCGGTCGAGACACTGAAGCTTTCTTT
CASSSGRDTEAFF
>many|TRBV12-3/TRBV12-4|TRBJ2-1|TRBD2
TGTGCCAGCAGTACAGGACTAGCGGGAGCTCTGTTCTTC
CASSTGLAGALFF
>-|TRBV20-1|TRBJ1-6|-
TGCAGTGCTAGGAGGGAGGGTAACCATTCACCCCTCCACTTT
CSARREGNHSPLHF
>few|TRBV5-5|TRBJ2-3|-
TGTGCCAGCAGCCCGGTAGGACGTGCTAGCACAGATACGCAGTATTTT
CASSPVGRASTDTQYF
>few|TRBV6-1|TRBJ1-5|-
TGTGCCAGCAGTCGTACAGGGTATAGCAATCAGCCCCAGCATTTT
CASSRTGYSNQPQHF
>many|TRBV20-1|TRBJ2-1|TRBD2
TGCAGTGAAGCCGGGACTAGCGGGACTGAGCAGTTCTTC
CSEAGTSGTEQFF
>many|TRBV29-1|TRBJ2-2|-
TGCAGCGTTACCGGGAGAAAAGGGGGGAACACCGGGGAGCTGTTTTTT
CSVTGRKGGNTGELFF
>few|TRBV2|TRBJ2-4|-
TGTGCCAGCAGCCATTTACGGGACTCAAAAAACATTCAGTACTTC
CASSHLRDSKNIQYF
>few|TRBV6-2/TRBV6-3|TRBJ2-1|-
TGTGCCAGCAGCAAGGGTACCTACAATGAGCAGTTCTTC
CASSKGTYNEQFF
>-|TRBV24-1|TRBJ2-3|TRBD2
TGTGCCACCACTAGCGGGAGACGGACAGATACGCAGTATTTT
CATTSGRRTDTQYF
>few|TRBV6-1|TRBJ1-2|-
TGTGCCAGCAGTCCGGCGGGGGACCGTCGAATTTCCAATGGCTACACCTTC
CASSPAGDRRISNGYTF
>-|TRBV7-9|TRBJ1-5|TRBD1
TGTGCCAGCAGCACAGGGGCGATCAATCAGCCCCAGCATTTT
CASSTGAINQPQHF
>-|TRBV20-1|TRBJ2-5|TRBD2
TGCAGTGCCGTAGCGGGGGGAGAGACCCAGTACTTC
CSAVAGGETQYF
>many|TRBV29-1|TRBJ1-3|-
TGCAGCGTCCCTTCCGACAGTTACTCTGGAAACACCATATATTTT
CSVPSDSYSGNTIYF
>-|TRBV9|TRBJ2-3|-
TGTGCCAGCAGCGTAGCGGGGGGCATATGGGATACGCAGTATTTT
CASSVAGGIWDTQYF
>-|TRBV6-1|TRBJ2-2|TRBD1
TGTGCCAGCAGACCTGGGACAGGGGCAACCGGGGAGCTGTTTTTT
CASRPGTGATGELFF
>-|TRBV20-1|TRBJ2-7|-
TGCAGTTTACTGGACAGCTACGAGCAGTACTTC
CSLLDSYEQYF
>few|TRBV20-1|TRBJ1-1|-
TGCAGTGCGCCAAGACGAGACGAGGCACAAGCTTTCTTT
CSAPRRDEAQAFF
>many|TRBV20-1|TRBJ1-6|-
TGCAGTGCTAGAGATGCGGTCCGGGACAAACTTAATTCACCCCTCCACTTT
CSARDAVRDKLNSPLHF
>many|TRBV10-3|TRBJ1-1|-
TGTGCCATCAGTGAGTCGACTCAGGCAGAGGGTACTGAAGCTTTCTTT
CAISESTQAEGTEAFF
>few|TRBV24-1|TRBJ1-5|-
TGTGCCACCAGTGATAGTAGCAATCAGCCCCAGCATTTT
CATSDSSNQPQHF
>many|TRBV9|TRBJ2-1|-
TGTGCCAGCAGCACGCAAGGTTCCTCCTACAATGAGCAGTTCTTC
CASSTQGSSYNEQFF
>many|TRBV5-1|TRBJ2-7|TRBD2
TGCGCCAGCAGTTTTATCCTAGCGGGAGATTACGAGCAGTACTTC
CASSFILAGDYEQYF